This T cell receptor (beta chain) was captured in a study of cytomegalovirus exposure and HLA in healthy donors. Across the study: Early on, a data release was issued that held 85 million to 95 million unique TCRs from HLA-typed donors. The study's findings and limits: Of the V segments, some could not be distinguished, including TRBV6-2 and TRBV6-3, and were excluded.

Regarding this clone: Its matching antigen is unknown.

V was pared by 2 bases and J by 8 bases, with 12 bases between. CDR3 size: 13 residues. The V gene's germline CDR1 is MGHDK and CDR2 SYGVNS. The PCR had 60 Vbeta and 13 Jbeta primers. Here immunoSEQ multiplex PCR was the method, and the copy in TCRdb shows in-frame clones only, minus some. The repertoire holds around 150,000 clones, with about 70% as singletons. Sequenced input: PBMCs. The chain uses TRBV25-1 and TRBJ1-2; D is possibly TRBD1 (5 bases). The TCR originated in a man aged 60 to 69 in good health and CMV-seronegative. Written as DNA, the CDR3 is TGTGCCAGCAGTGAAGACAGTCTGGGAGGCTACACCTTC. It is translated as CASSEDSLGGYTF.